This entry concerns a single T cell receptor beta chain. The sample contains more than one DNA sequence encoding this CDR3. Assay: immunoSEQ multiplex PCR; the TCRdb copy retains only in-frame clones and omits some. Seen here are tens of thousands of clones, 85% to 95% observed once, and the top ten hold 0.85% to 1%. The sample originates from a study of T cell changes during pregnancy in multiple sclerosis. The germline CDR1 and CDR2 sequences are SGDLS and YYNGEE. V gave up 0 bases and J gave up 0 bases, with 8 bases separating them. The CDR3 loop spans 15 amino acids. This TCR was sampled from a female donor with multiple sclerosis, enrolled in a pregnancy study. Specimen: peripheral blood, collected in the first trimester of pregnancy. The chain recombines TRBV9 with TRBJ2-3; tentatively, D is TRBD2 (5 bases). The CDR3 sequence is CASSVVGESTDTQYF. The DNA for the CDR3 is TGTGCCAGCAGCGTAGTCGGGGAGAGCACAGATACGCAGTATTTT. The complete variable domain, with remaining parts taken from reference TRBV9 and TRBJ2-3, reads DSGVTQTPKHLITATGQRVTLRCSPRSGDLSVYWYQQSLDQGLQFLIQYYNGEERAKGNILERFSAQQFPDLHSELNLSSLELGDSALYFCASSVVGESTDTQYFGPGTRLTVL.